This TCR beta chain stems from a study of tumor and adjacent non-tumor tissue in lung cancer. RNA was extracted from bulk tissue without any cell sorting. The CDR3 is made up of 14 amino acids. Per germline, CDR1 SGHAT and CDR2 FQNNGV. This clonotype appeared a single time. At one boundary the junction diverges from the germline segment, which might be a read error. A modified ARM-PCR protocol with three rounds of nested PCR amplified TCRbeta. In TCRdb, the multiplex PCR reads were re-called with MiXCR into one record per CDR3 protein. The data show around 99,000 distinct CDR3 sequences, with roughly 73% seen just once and roughly 35% held by the top ten.

This sequence joins TRBV11-2 and TRBJ2-2, with a weak D call TRBD2 (6 bases). Sequencing input: lung tumor tissue. The sequence was collected from a woman aged 55-69 years with non-small cell lung cancer. The CDR3 region is CTSTLRLVSGELFF. The CDR3 region has the DNA TGTACCAGCACCCTCCGACTAGTTTCCGGTGAGCTGTTTTTT.